This TCR beta chain originates from a study of molecular identifiers for immune sequencing clone quantification. Per the germline V gene, CDR1 is SEHNR and CDR2 is FQNEAQ (reference sequence). Trimming took 6 bases from V and 3 from J; bases not matched to a gene: 10. The CDR3 has 15 residues. This clonotype has a count of ten or more. The antigen remains unidentified. MiXCR, applied by TCRdb to the PCR reads, yields one record per CDR3 protein. The sample holds about 68,000 distinct CDR3 sequences; about a sixth are singletons and the top ten take approximately 1.5%. Sorted cells numbering roughly 19,000 to 1,000,000, with 10%, 30% or 50% RNA, yielded the naive CD8 libraries. Study conclusions and caveats: Clones exceeding 20 RNA copies carried over 99% of effector molecules but under 1% of naive-cell molecules.

Sequencing used naive CD8+ T cells from blood, with Jurkat cell RNA spiked in. Regarding subset: FACS-sorted CD8+CD4-CCR7+CD45RA+ naive T cells. The sequence came from a human donor in good health. Some libraries in this study had Jurkat cell RNA spiked in. The chain uses TRBV7-9 and TRBJ1-1, with 7 bases fitting TRBD1. The CDR3 DNA follows: TGTGCCAGCAGTTTCTCTCAGGGGGAAGACACTGAAGCTTTCTTT. Residues: CASSFSQGEDTEAFF.